This T cell receptor beta chain was obtained from a study of cytotoxic CD8 clonotypes in ibrutinib-treated CLL (dated by TCRdb to the early 2020s). Concerning the study at large: In this cohort, approximately 15 patients were treatment-naive and ten to eleven were relapsed/refractory, while some 18 had unmutated IGHV. Partial responses were observed in roughly 24 patients and complete responses in 2; after a median follow-up of roughly 62 months, remission was maintained in approximately 14 patients and progression was observed in some twelve. Samples at response were collected after a median of about 11 months of treatment, with a range of 6 to 36 months. Samples averaged approximately 260,000 productive templates and approximately 100,000 productive rearrangements. Longitudinal samples were available for about 30% of the 86 trial participants. Cryopreserved peripheral blood mononuclear cells were obtained prior to treatment, at the time of response, and at either disease progression or sustained remission. Every sample from remission and from progressive disease was obtained while the patients were still on ibrutinib.

Findings and caveats that apply to the study as a whole: At baseline, clonality was higher than in age-matched healthy donors and showed a strong correlation with circulating CD8+ T-cell counts. At ibrutinib response clonality went up, during sustained remission it held steady, and at progression it dropped back toward baseline. Sampling times were not matched between patients in sustained remission and patients whose disease was progressing, and lymph node repertoires were not examined. Public clonotypes were found to be uncommon and were observed to contract or remain stable during treatment; the increase in clonality was shown to reflect expansion of private clonotypes at ibrutinib response.

The CDR3 runs 15 residues from the cysteine to the phenylalanine. Just CDR3 DNA is preserved here, 45 bases in frame from base 1. V is clipped by 1 base and J by 4 bases, and the sequence between their germline boundaries is 10 bases long. Looking up the germline V gene yields CDR1 LGHNA and CDR2 YNFKEQ. This clone showed up just a few times. The antigen it recognizes is unknown. No much larger clone is present one base from it, and per-base qualities are unavailable. Reading the label with the study, this specimen's time point is: approximately 25 months on ibrutinib. For TCR beta library preparation, roughly 2.1 micrograms of genomic DNA was extracted from cryopreserved PBMCs. Longitudinal blood samples from CLL patients on ibrutinib monotherapy underwent high-throughput TCR beta sequencing. The patients took part in an open-label, single-center phase 2 trial of ibrutinib monotherapy. Each clonotype received, on average, roughly 9.6x coverage in deep resolution sequencing performed on a MiSeq, where the target depth lay between 1 in 1 million and 1 in 200,000 T cells. The immunoSEQ hsTCRB Kit was used to generate the TCR beta libraries. The study's processing was this. Data were analyzed with ImmunoSEQ Data Assistant and ImmunoSEQ Analyzer, with V, D and J genes assigned per IMGT definitions. Clonality, which ranges from 0 to 1, was calculated by subtracting the normalized Shannon entropy of productive rearrangement frequencies from one. Only overrepresented clonotypes making up at least 0.05% of the repertoire of each patient were included in the public clonotype analysis. Approximately 13 age-matched healthy donor repertoires from immuneACCESS served as clonality controls. Held by TCRdb, this immuneACCESS table contains in-frame sequences only and omits some clones. Under half of the omission traces to an unresolved V gene where checked; the cause of the rest is unknown. The V and J calls and clone size were taken over from that table, and D and trimming were inferred from the DNA. Present in this sample are 110,000 to 150,000 clones, about three quarters of which were seen just once. Around 4.9% of the sample goes to the ten largest clones.

Recombination linked TRBV4-2 to TRBJ1-4; possibly the D gene is TRBD1, per 5 matching bases. The origin of this receptor is a human donor with chronic lymphocytic leukemia. Specimen: PBMCs, collected after 24 months of ibrutinib treatment. The CDR3 sequence is CASSQVAGLNEKLFF. Here is the DNA: TGTGCCAGCAGCCAAGTAGCGGGGCTTAATGAAAAACTGTTTTTT.